This record concerns one TCR beta chain sequence. The record originates from a study of blood T cell repertoires in COVID-19. Looking at the study overall: The study drew acute and convalescent COVID-19 samples from the United States, Italy and Spain.

The CDR3 has 18 residues. Germline CDR1 and CDR2: MDHEN and SYDVKM. V was clipped by 4 bases and J by 0 bases; unmatched bases: 8. Libraries were prepared by immunoSEQ multiplex PCR; TCRdb keeps only in-frame clonotypes and omits some of them. The repertoire includes about 68,000 clones, approximately 89% of them detected once, and just over 2.5% sits in the top ten. This clonotype was obtained from a man aged 45-65 years with COVID-19, enrolled during active disease. The source material was peripheral blood. The chain is built from TRBV28 and TRBJ2-5, with 13 positions matching TRBD2. CDR3 loop: CASSSGLAGAPYQETQYF. DNA of the CDR3: TGTGCCAGCAGTTCTGGACTAGCGGGAGCCCCCTACCAAGAGACCCAGTACTTC. Supplemented by reference TRBV28 and TRBJ2-5, the full variable domain reads DVKVTQSSRYLVKRTGEKVFLECVQDMDHENMFWYRQDPGLGLRLIYFSYDVKMKEKGDIPEGYSVSREKKERFSLILESASTNQTSMYLCASSSGLAGAPYQETQYFGPGTRLLVL.